This is a list of T cell receptor beta chains from one sample in a study of CD8 T cells in Susac syndrome. In TCRdb, the immunoSEQ multiplex PCR reads were re-called with MiXCR into one record per CDR3 protein. Of roughly 200,000 distinct CDR3 sequences listed, around 95% are singletons. Material: CD4+ T cells from PBMCs. Every receptor here comes from a human donor with multiple sclerosis. Both conserved end residues are part of each CDR3. Fields, in order: J gene, clone size, V gene, D gene, CDR3 length, CDR3 DNA, CDR3 protein. The D gene is left open where the match is weak. Clone sizes are given selectively: once, few, many, or a class where the clone is expanded.

>TRBJ2-1|once|TRBV6-2/TRBV6-3|NA|14
TGTGCCAGCGTCCCGAGGGCGCAAGGCAATGAGCAGTTCTTC
CASVPRAQGNEQFF
>TRBJ2-1|NA|TRBV7-8|TRBD2|15
TGTGCCAGCAGCGGGGGACTAGCGGTCTACAATGAGCAGTTCTTC
CASSGGLAVYNEQFF
>TRBJ1-2|NA|TRBV6-2/TRBV6-3|NA|15
TGTGCCAGCAGTTACTTCCGGGGGGCTACCTATGGCTACACCTTC
CASSYFRGATYGYTF
>TRBJ2-5|NA|TRBV19|NA|15
TGTGCCAGTAGCATGCCGGGATCCTTGGGAGAGACCCAGTACTTC
CASSMPGSLGETQYF
>TRBJ2-1|NA|TRBV5-1|NA|13
TGCGCCAGCAGCTTGGGCGCCCATCATGAGCAGTTCTTC
CASSLGAHHEQFF
>TRBJ1-5|NA|TRBV20-1|NA|13
TGCAGTGCTACGGGCCATAGCAATCAGCCCCAGCATTTT
CSATGHSNQPQHF
>TRBJ2-1|NA|TRBV15|NA|12
TGTGCCACCAGCAGAGTCCACAATGAGCAGTTCTTC
CATSRVHNEQFF
>TRBJ2-3|once|TRBV12-3/TRBV12-4|NA|16
TGTGCCAGCAGCCCCTGGGGACCGGTGAGCACAGATACGCAGTATTTT
CASSPWGPVSTDTQYF
>TRBJ2-5|NA|TRBV10-3|NA|15
TGTGCCATCAGTGTTGGTGCCGATAAGGGGGAGACCCAGTACTTC
CAISVGADKGETQYF
>TRBJ2-5|NA|TRBV20-1|NA|14
TGCAGTGCTAGGCCCCCCGGGGTGTGGGAGACCCAGTACTTC
CSARPPGVWETQYF